This T cell receptor beta chain was obtained from a study of Ad26.COV2.S vaccination and SARS-CoV-2 variants (dated by TCRdb to the early 2020s). As for the study more broadly: Donors in the vaccine arm were drawn from COV1001, a phase I-IIa trial of Ad26.COV2.S in healthy adults that was multicentre, randomized, double-blind and placebo-controlled. Trial participants were randomized into five groups of five: low-dose or high-dose Ad26.COV2.S given once or twice, or placebo on both occasions. Throughout the experiments and outcome assessment, investigators stayed blinded to trial group allocation. The TCR-sequenced set comprised approximately 32 samples: some 20 Ad26.COV2.S vaccine recipients, 5 placebo recipients and 8 SARS-CoV-2 convalescent individuals. Ad26.COV2.S was administered intramuscularly at 5 x 10^10 or 1 x 10^11 viral particles, either as a single shot or as two shots given 56 days apart. TCRbeta repertoire sequencing was used to assess the specificity and breadth of SARS-CoV-2-reactive T cell receptors after Ad26.COV2.S vaccination. Points the paper makes about the study in general: Higher spike-specific TCR breadth was observed in Ad26.COV2.S recipients than in placebo recipients (P = 0.0014). Substantial breadth of spike-specific CD8+ and CD4+ T cell responses was reported after vaccination. The authors noted that the TCR breadth and depth analyses may have underestimated total T cell responses. Non-spike TCR breadth was comparable between vaccine and placebo recipients, consistent with the vaccine containing only spike. The study was not powered to compare responses between vaccine doses or regimens.

In the paper's terms, the treatment or condition label means: around 19 received Ad26.COV2.S at low or high dose, single or two shots; a few received placebo; per-sample allocation not given. Repertoires of vaccine and placebo recipients were sequenced from samples collected on day 63 after the first injection. In Cohort 1b, around 23 adults aged 18-55 years were enrolled at a single site in Boston, USA, between 29 July and 7 August 2020. Ad26.COV2.S was a replication-incompetent adenovirus type 26 vector expressing a prefusion-stabilized SARS-CoV-2 spike protein from the original Wuhan strain. The immunoSEQ Assay was the method used to sequence TCRbeta CDR3 regions. After extraction, genomic DNA underwent amplification by bias-controlled multiplex PCR, followed by high-throughput sequencing. In the authors' own workflow: To quantify the absolute abundance of every unique TCRbeta CDR3 region, sequences were collapsed and filtered. Usable DNA was measured by amplifying reference genes present in all nucleated cells, and TCRbeta template counts were normalized to that usable DNA to estimate T cell fraction. Repertoire TCRs were annotated as SARS-CoV-2-specific by exact matching of V gene, CDR3 amino acid sequence and J gene to a known reactive TCR set. The reference SARS-CoV-2 TCR set came from MIRA and was filtered for enrichment in COVID-19-positive ImmuneCODE repertoires, removing public or cross-reactive TCRs. Based on the MIRA antigens, annotated TCRs were further analysed at the level of specific ORF or position within ORF. Breadth was defined as annotated unique rearrangements over total unique productive rearrangements; depth was the summed frequency of those rearrangements. Two-sided Wilcoxon rank-sum tests were used to compare TCR breadth between groups. TCRdb re-hosts the immuneACCESS table, in-frame sequences only. Its copies lack some clones; in the studies checked, an unresolved V gene accounts for under half of them, and the cause for the rest is not known. V, J and clone size derive from that table, while D and trimming were established from the DNA sequence. Within this sample are over 200,000 clones, with over 75% of them counted one time only. Together, the top ten hold approximately 12% of the sample.

The CDR3 has 15 amino acids, counting the end cysteine and phenylalanine. Here the CDR3 DNA is all that survives: 45 bases in frame from base 1. Trimming costs V 0 bases and J 5 bases, and their ends lie 13 bases apart. Per the germline V gene (reference sequence), MNHEY is the CDR1 and SMNVEV is the CDR2. Of note for this clone: Its antigen remains unidentified. No per-base quality is available; no much larger clone lies one base away.

The chain couples TRBV27 to TRBJ2-5, with no reliable assignment of the D segment. The sequence came from a person between 18 and 59 years old who received the Ad26.COV2.S COVID-19 vaccine or a placebo. The sample here was peripheral blood, taken in a trial of Ad26.COV2.S vaccine versus placebo. CDR3 region: CASSLSIRGVETQYF. The nucleotides read TGTGCCAGCAGTTTATCAATCAGAGGCGTGGAGACCCAGTACTTC.